This T cell receptor (beta chain) appears in the sequencing data of a study of blood T cell repertoires in COVID-19 (TCRdb year 2020). For the study in its entirety: Samples covering the acute and convalescent phases of COVID-19 were provided by collaborators in the United States, Italy and Spain. Where HLA class I and class II types were available, the types were taken from metadata supplied by the sample provider, not from assay-based typing. Nearly every sample came with metadata listing a de-identified subject ID, COVID-19 status, age in years and sex. Deeply sampled blood TCRbeta repertoires from subjects exposed to, actively infected with, or recovered from COVID-19 were included in the dataset. The material from the prospective study consisted of cDNA or gDNA derived from T cells, B-cell-depleted T cells, or PBMCs. A freely available public database, intended as a resource for researchers studying the immune response to SARS-CoV-2, is where the repertoires were released. The samples were drawn from two sources: the first 160 participants of the ongoing ImmuneRACE study, and about 1,300 subjects contributed by 6 global collaborators.

Another Seattle source contributed samples from volunteer blood donors who had recovered from COVID-19. The collaborating institutions used their own protocols to collect whole blood in K2EDTA tubes. For TCRbeta analysis, collaborators shipped samples as frozen whole blood, isolated PBMCs, or DNA extracted from either of those sample types. The immunoSEQ Assay, a bias-controlled multiplex PCR, was used to amplify TCRbeta CDR3 regions from genomic DNA. The published analysis was carried out like this. The number of nucleated cells in each sample was estimated from the amplification of reference gene primers within the assay. To quantify the absolute abundance of each unique TCRbeta CDR3 rearrangement, sequence reads were collapsed and filtered. Productive Simpson clonality was computed per sample as the square root of Simpson's diversity index over productive rearrangements. TCRdb stores this immuneACCESS table with in-frame sequences only. Part of the clones is absent; in the studies checked, under half of the shortfall reflects unresolved V genes, and no reason is known for the rest. Clone size and the V and J calls come from that table; the DNA yielded D and trimming. The sample has 150,000 to 200,000 clones on record, around 82% of them singletons. The ten largest clonotypes hold roughly 1.3% of the sample.

The CDR3, from cysteine to phenylalanine, totals 16 residues. Solely the CDR3 DNA is kept, with 48 bases framed from the first base. With regard to this clone: This clone's antigen is unknown. Per-nucleotide qualities are absent, and no much larger clonotype sits a single base away.

Results the study describes overall, beyond this receptor: How much clinical and demographic metadata was included differed by source and by participant, and the metadata was provided uncurated.

The rearrangement combines TRBV21-1 with TRBJ1-2; the DNA was not used to check the table's D call, TRBD1. TRBV21-1 is labeled a pseudogene. The source material was peripheral blood. This sequence originates from a man aged 55 to 69 who had recovered from COVID-19. The bases read TGTGCCAGCAGCAACGACAAGGGACAGGGGGTCTATGGCTACACCTTC. It codes for CASSNDKGQGVYGYTF.